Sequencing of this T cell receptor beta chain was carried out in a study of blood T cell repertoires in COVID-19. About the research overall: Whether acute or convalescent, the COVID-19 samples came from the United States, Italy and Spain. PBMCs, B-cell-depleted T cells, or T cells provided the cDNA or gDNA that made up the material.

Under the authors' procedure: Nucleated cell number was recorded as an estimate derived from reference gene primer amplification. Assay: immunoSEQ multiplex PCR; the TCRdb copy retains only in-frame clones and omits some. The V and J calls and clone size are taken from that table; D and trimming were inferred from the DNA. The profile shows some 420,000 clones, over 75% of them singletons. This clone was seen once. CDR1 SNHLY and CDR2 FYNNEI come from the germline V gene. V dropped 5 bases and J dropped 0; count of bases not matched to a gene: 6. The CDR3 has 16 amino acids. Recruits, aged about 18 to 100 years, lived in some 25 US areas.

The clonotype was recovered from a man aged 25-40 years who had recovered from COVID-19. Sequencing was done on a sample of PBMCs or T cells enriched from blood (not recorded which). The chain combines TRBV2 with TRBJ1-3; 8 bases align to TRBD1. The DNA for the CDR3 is TGTGCCAGCAGTACGGACAGGGTTTTCTCTGGAAACACCATATATTTT. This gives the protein CASSTDRVFSGNTIYF.